A single sample is the source of the 7 T cell receptor beta chains below, sequenced in a study of OX40 agonist ivuxolimab in advanced cancers. This table comes from immunoSEQ multiplex PCR, and its TCRdb copy is limited to in-frame clones, with some not included. In the table there are about 72,000 clones, almost 90% of which are singletons. The sample here was CD4+ or CD8+ T cells sorted from blood, taken in a trial of the OX40 agonist ivuxolimab. The receptor set was obtained from an adult with an advanced solid tumor such as melanoma, head and neck, liver or kidney cancer.

The chain couples TRBV28 to TRBJ2-1; TRBD2 matches at 8 bases. CDR1 and CDR2 from the germline V gene are MDHEN and SYDVKM. Trimming took 2 bases from V and 10 from J; bases not matched to a gene: 7. The CDR3 has 14 amino acids. CDR3 DNA sequence: TGTGCCAGCAGTTTAGCCGGGAGGGCCCACGAGCAGTTCTTC. Protein: CASSLAGRAHEQFF.

The chain is built from TRBV5-5 and TRBJ2-6; D is undetermined. CDR3 size: 15 residues. The V and J ends lost 0 bases and 0 bases respectively, with 4 bases between them. The germline gives CDR1 SGHKS, CDR2 YYEKEE (reference sequence). The CDR3 nucleotides are TGTGCCAGCAGCTTGGACCTCTCTGGGGCCAACGTCCTGACTTTC. It translates to CASSLDLSGANVLTF. Together with reference TRBV5-5 and TRBJ2-6, the CDR3 gives the full variable domain: DAGVTQSPTHLIKTRGQQVTLRCSPISGHKSVSWYQQVLGQGPQFIFQYYEKEERGRGNFPDRFSARQFPNYSSELNVNALLLGDSALYLCASSLDLSGANVLTFGAGSRLTVL.

The genes are TRBV5-1 and TRBJ1-1; D is perhaps TRBD1 (6 bases). CDR3 length: 16 amino acids. Germline-derived CDR1 and CDR2 are SGHRS and YFSETQ. V was shortened by 0 bases and J by 2 bases, with 14 bases between the two germline ends. In nucleotides, the CDR3 is TGCGCCAGCAGCTTGGGGTGGACAGAGCCCAACACTGAAGCTTTCTTT. Translation: CASSLGWTEPNTEAFF.

This sequence joins TRBV19 and TRBJ2-1; TRBD2 might be the D (7 bases). Between the trimmed V and J ends, which lost 3 bases and 3 bases, there was a span of 12 bases. Looked up from germline, CDR1 is LNHDA and CDR2 is SQIVND (reference sequence). This CDR3 region has 15 residues. In nucleotides, the CDR3 is TGTGCCAGTAGTATTGGGGGGGGCCTCTACAATGAGCAGTTCTTC. This translates into CASSIGGGLYNEQFF.

The rearrangement joins TRBV6-5 to TRBJ2-6; D is undetermined. CDR3 size: 15 residues. Germline values: CDR1 MNHEY, CDR2 SVGAGI. The V end was cut by 5 bases, the J end by 1 base, with 9 bases between. The CDR3, as DNA: TGTGCCAGCAGTGCGAAGGCGTCTGGGGCCAACGTCCTGACTTTC. Translation gives CASSAKASGANVLTF.

This clone came up once. CDR3 protein: CAWSRGAADTQYF. The CDR3 DNA sequence: TGTGCCTGGAGCCGGGGTGCGGCAGATACGCAGTATTTT. The chain uses TRBV30 and TRBJ2-3; possible D gene TRBD2, 5 bases. The germline V gene has CDR1 GTSNPN and CDR2 SVGIG (reference sequence). V lost 3 bases and J lost 4, with 11 bases in between. This CDR3 spans 13 amino acids.

This clone was detected only a few times. This rearrangement joins TRBV7-9 to TRBJ1-2; 7 positions agree with TRBD1. V was clipped by 4 bases and J by 7 bases; unmatched bases: 12. The CDR3 contains 15 residues. Germline V gene sequence: CDR1 SEHNR, CDR2 FQNEAQ (reference sequence). In DNA, the CDR3 is TGTGCCAGCAGCTCCAAGACAGGGAAGGTTCCTGGCTACACCTTC. It encodes CASSSKTGKVPGYTF.